This T cell receptor beta chain was documented in a study of cytomegalovirus exposure and HLA in healthy donors. The CDR3 contains 16 residues. V lost 3 bases and J lost 4, with 17 bases in between. Relative to its sample, this clone is medium-sized (0.01 to 0.1%). Its antigen remains unknown. 60 Vbeta and 13 Jbeta primers were used in PCR. Profiled with immunoSEQ multiplex PCR; TCRdb holds only in-frame clones, not every one. This sample yields approximately 170,000 clones, of which 85% are seen a single time; 1% belongs to the top ten. Study results and limitations: A later analysis found TCR association rates differed by HLA locus, highest for DRB1 and lowest for HLA-C.

Material: PBMCs. The sequence came from a boy between 2 and 15 years old in good health and CMV-seronegative. V is TRBV5-7 and J is TRBJ1-5; weak D call: TRBD1 (5 bases). TRBV5-7 is an ORF, and what it does is uncertain. The CDR3 region has the DNA TGTGCCAGCAGCTCGGGTGGGACTGATTTTAATCAGCCCCAGCATTTT. Its translation is CASSSGGTDFNQPQHF.